These 17 T cell receptor beta chains originate from one sample sequenced in a study of T cell responses to AZD1222 COVID-19 vaccine. Sequencing used immunoSEQ multiplex PCR; TCRdb keeps in-frame clones, though not all of them. The profile shows tens of thousands of clones, over 80% of them singletons. This sample comprised peripheral blood, obtained on day 0 of AZD1222 vaccination. The receptors here all came from an adult in good health.

The J gene is TRBJ2-5, the V gene TRBV3-1 (or the pseudogene TRBV3-2); D perhaps matches TRBD1 (6 bases). CDR1 and CDR2 (germline): LGHDT, YNNKEL (reference sequence). This CDR3 region has 15 residues. Trimming took 0 bases from V and 5 from J, leaving 13 bases between them. CDR3 loop: CASSQDAQGVETQYF. The CDR3 nucleotides are TGTGCCAGCAGCCAAGATGCACAGGGTGTTGAGACCCAGTACTTC.

The CDR3 spells CASRSSSFETQYF. The CDR3 nucleotides are TGTGCCAGCAGATCCTCCAGCTTCGAGACCCAGTACTTC. The gene calls are TRBV2 and TRBJ2-5; D remains unclear. This CDR3 has 13 residues. V lost 6 bases, J lost 5 bases, and 13 bases lay in between. CDR1 SNHLY and CDR2 FYNNEI come from the germline V gene.

The J gene is TRBJ1-5, the V gene TRBV27; D is perhaps TRBD1 (6 bases). CDR3 length: 13 residues. The germline V gene encodes CDR1 MNHEY and CDR2 SMNVEV (reference sequence). The V end lost 4 bases, the J end lost 6 bases, and 10 bases lay between the germline ends. Here the CDR3 reads CASSSTQGQPQHF. In nucleotides, the CDR3 is TGTGCCAGCAGTTCAACACAGGGTCAGCCCCAGCATTTT.

The rearrangement links TRBV24-1 to TRBJ2-7, with 7 nucleotides matching TRBD1. Germline V gene data show CDR1 as KGHDR and CDR2 as SFDVKD. The CDR3 runs 16 residues. Trimming at V came to 3 bases and at J to 0 bases, leaving 7 bases not matched to a gene. The CDR3 protein is CATSDTKTGSSYEQYF. CDR3 sequence (DNA): TGTGCCACCAGTGATACCAAGACAGGGAGCTCCTACGAGCAGTACTTC.

As for this clone: The junction and the germline gene differ at one end; a read error may be behind it. The chain joins TRBV6-5 to TRBJ1-2; D call uncertain. This CDR3 is built from 12 residues. CDR1 and CDR2 (germline): MNHEY, SVGAGI. CDR3 sequence (DNA): TGTGCCAGCGTGGAGATCGGACGTCCTCTTCCTTTC. Amino acid sequence: CASVEIGRPLPF.

CDR3 region: CASSITGGPSYEQYF. CDR3 DNA sequence: TGTGCCAGTAGTATTACGGGGGGGCCGTCCTACGAGCAGTACTTC. This chain joins TRBV19 and TRBJ2-7; TRBD2 agrees at 8 bases. Germline V CDR1 and CDR2: LNHDA, SQIVND (reference sequence). This CDR3 is built from 15 residues. The V segment lost 3 bases and the J segment 1 base; nucleotides outside the gene matches: 5.

This clone came up once. V gene TRBV18 combines with J gene TRBJ1-1; D is undetermined. The CDR3 is made up of 14 amino acids. Between the trimmed V and J ends, which lost 4 bases and 1 base, there was a span of 10 bases. CDR1 and CDR2 from the germline V gene are KGHSH and LQKENI. CDR3 in amino acids: CASSQGLRNTEAFF. CDR3 coding DNA: TGTGCCAGCTCACAGGGATTGAGGAACACTGAAGCTTTCTTT.

This chain links TRBV11-2 with TRBJ1-3, with D perhaps TRBD1 (6 bases). V lost 5 bases to trimming and J lost 4 bases, with 15 bases between them. Germline lookup yields CDR1 SGHAT and CDR2 FQNNGV. This CDR3 spans 15 amino acids. The CDR3 nucleotides are TGTGCCAGCAGCCTGTCGGGGGCGGCGGGAAACACCATATATTTT. Translation: CASSLSGAAGNTIYF.

The rearrangement links TRBV7-6 to TRBJ1-1; D is perhaps TRBD1 (5 bases). V was cut by 5 bases and J by 1 base, with 8 bases left in between. This CDR3 spans 13 amino acids. Germline V gene lookup returns CDR1 SGHVS and CDR2 FNYEAQ. CDR3 loop: CASSLQGNTEAFF. In nucleotides, the CDR3 is TGTGCCAGCAGCCTCCAGGGGAACACTGAAGCTTTCTTT. Based on the CDR3 plus reference TRBV7-6 and TRBJ1-1, the full variable domain is GAGVSQSPRYKVTKRGQDVALRCDPISGHVSLYWYRQALGQGPEFLTYFNYEAQQDKSGLPNDRFSAERPEGSISTLTIQRTEQRDSAMYRCASSLQGNTEAFFGQGTRLTVV.

V usage is TRBV7-8 and J usage is TRBJ1-1; 7 nucleotides align to TRBD1. V gave up 5 bases and J gave up 6 bases; unmatched junction bases: 12. Germline CDR1 SGHVS, CDR2 FQNEAQ. This CDR3 contains 15 residues. The CDR3 bases are TGTGCCAGCAGCCACTATCGGGGTCAGGGGGCTGAAGCTTTCTTT. Translating gives CASSHYRGQGAEAFF.

This clone has only a few counts. The V call is TRBV30, the J call TRBJ1-1, with a possible D match to TRBD1 (5 bases). Trimming removed 4 bases at V and 1 base at J, with 13 bases between. There are 14 residues in the CDR3. Germline CDR1 reads GTSNPN; CDR2 reads SVGIG (reference sequence). The CDR3 spells CAWNPAGKNTEAFF. The CDR3, as DNA: TGTGCCTGGAATCCGGCAGGGAAGAACACTGAAGCTTTCTTT.

The rearrangement uses TRBV3-1 (or the pseudogene TRBV3-2) and TRBJ1-2; D gene ambiguous. This CDR3 spans 12 amino acids. Germline V gives CDR1 LGHDT, CDR2 YNNKEL (reference sequence). Between the trimmed V and J ends, which lost 4 bases and 9 bases, there was a span of 12 bases. CDR3 DNA: TGTGCCAGCAGCCCGATGGACGGCCGCTACACCTTC. Translated: CASSPMDGRYTF.

The CDR3: CATSRRSGSVRSGTQYF. The CDR3, as DNA: TGTGCCACCAGCAGACGTTCGGGGAGTGTTAGGTCAGGTACGCAGTATTTT. The chain uses TRBV15 and TRBJ2-3; D may be TRBD2 (5 bases). The CDR3 extends over 17 amino acids. CDR1 LNHNV and CDR2 YYDKDF come from the germline V gene (reference sequence). Trimming took 2 bases from V and 8 from J, leaving 23 bases between them.

This clone came up a few times. The gene calls are TRBV5-1 and TRBJ1-2, with D possibly matching TRBD1 (5 bases). Trimming cost V 6 bases and J 3 bases, with 15 bases left between them. Germline V gives CDR1 SGHRS, CDR2 YFSETQ. The CDR3 runs 14 residues. CDR3 loop: CASNPGELDYGYTF. CDR3 bases: TGCGCCAGCAACCCGGGGGAGTTGGACTATGGCTACACCTTC.

V is TRBV6-2 or TRBV6-3 and J is TRBJ2-1; the match to TRBD2 covers 9 bases. CDR1 and CDR2 (germline): MNHEY, SVGEGT. The CDR3 length is 14 residues. V lost 4 bases, J lost 7 bases, and 5 bases stayed unmatched. The CDR3 coding sequence is TGTGCCAGCAGTTTCGCGGGGGGGGTTAATGAGCAGTTCTTC. Translated, it gives CASSFAGGVNEQFF.

The chain uses TRBV5-1 and TRBJ1-6; 7 bases are a match to TRBD1. After removal of 0 bases from V and 14 bases from J, the junction contained 11 bases not matched to a gene. Germline CDR1 SGHRS, CDR2 YFSETQ. CDR3 length: 15 residues. In nucleotides, the CDR3 is TGCGCCAGCAGCTTGGTGACAGGGAGACTCTTATCCCTCCACTTT. Amino acids: CASSLVTGRLLSLHF.

V and J are TRBV3-1 (or the pseudogene TRBV3-2) and TRBJ1-1; 10 bases agree with TRBD1. V lost 3 bases and J lost 6; bases outside the gene matches: 10. The CDR3 contains 16 residues. CDR1 LGHDT and CDR2 YNNKEL come from the germline V gene (reference sequence). CDR3 coding DNA: TGTGCCAGCAGCCACCTAGGACAGGGGGTGAGGTCTGAAGCTTTCTTT. Translated: CASSHLGQGVRSEAFF.